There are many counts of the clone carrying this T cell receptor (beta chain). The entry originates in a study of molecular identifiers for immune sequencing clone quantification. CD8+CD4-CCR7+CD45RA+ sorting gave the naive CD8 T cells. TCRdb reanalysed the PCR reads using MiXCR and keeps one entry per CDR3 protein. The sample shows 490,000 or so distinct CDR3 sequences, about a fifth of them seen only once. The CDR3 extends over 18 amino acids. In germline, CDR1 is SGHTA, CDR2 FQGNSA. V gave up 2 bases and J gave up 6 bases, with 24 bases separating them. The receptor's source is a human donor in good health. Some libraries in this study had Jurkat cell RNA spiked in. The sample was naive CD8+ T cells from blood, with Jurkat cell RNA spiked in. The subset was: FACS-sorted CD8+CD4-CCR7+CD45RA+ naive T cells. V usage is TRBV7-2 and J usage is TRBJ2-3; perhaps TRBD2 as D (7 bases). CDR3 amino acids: CASSLPALWGGPGDTQYF. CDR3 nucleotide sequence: TGTGCCAGCAGCTTACCCGCCCTTTGGGGGGGGCCTGGTGATACGCAGTATTTT.